This TCR beta chain was identified in a study of blood T cell repertoires in COVID-19. Study-level information: Acute-phase and convalescent COVID-19 samples originated in the United States, Italy and Spain. In each case, the material was cDNA or gDNA derived from T cells, B-cell-depleted T cells, or PBMCs.

This clone showed up just once. Under the authors' procedure: Quantification of nucleated cells was approximated via reference gene primer amplification. Sequencing used immunoSEQ multiplex PCR; TCRdb keeps in-frame clones, though not all of them. V, J and clone size are taken as reported in that table, and D and trimming were inferred from the DNA itself. Here the sample spans 95,000 to 150,000 clones, about 85% being singletons. Sequencing used peripheral blood. This receptor was taken from a man between 60 and 75 years old with acute or convalescent COVID-19.

CDR3 protein: CASSIRTSGRETQYF. CDR3 nucleotide sequence: TGTGCCAGTAGTATACGGACTTCTGGGAGAGAGACCCAGTACTTC. This chain uses TRBV19 with TRBJ2-5; perhaps TRBD2 as D (5 bases). In germline, CDR1 is LNHDA, CDR2 SQIVND (reference sequence). V shed 2 bases and J shed 4 bases, with 14 bases lying between them. The CDR3 length is 15 residues.